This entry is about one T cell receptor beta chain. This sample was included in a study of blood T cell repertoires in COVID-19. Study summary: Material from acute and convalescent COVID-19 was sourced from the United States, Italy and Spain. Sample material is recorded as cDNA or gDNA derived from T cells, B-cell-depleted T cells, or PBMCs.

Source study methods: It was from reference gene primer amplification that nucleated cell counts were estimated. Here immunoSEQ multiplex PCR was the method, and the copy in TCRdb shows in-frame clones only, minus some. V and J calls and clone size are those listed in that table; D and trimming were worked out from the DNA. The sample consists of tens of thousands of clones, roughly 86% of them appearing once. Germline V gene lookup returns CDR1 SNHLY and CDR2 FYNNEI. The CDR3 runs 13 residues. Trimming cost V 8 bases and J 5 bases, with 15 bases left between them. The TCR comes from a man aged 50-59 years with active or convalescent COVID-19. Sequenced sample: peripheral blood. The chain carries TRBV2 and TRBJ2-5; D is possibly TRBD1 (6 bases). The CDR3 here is CASLIQGRETQYF. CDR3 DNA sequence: TGTGCCAGCCTCATACAGGGTAGGGAGACCCAGTACTTC.